This is a list of T cell receptor beta chains from one sample in a study of cytomegalovirus exposure and HLA in healthy donors. Profiled with immunoSEQ multiplex PCR; TCRdb holds only in-frame clones, not every one. The table has 120,000 or so clones, roughly 80% seen once; the top ten hold around 4.9%. Source material: PBMCs. Every receptor here comes from a man over 45 in good health and CMV-seropositive. CDR3s include the opening cysteine and the closing phenylalanine or tryptophan. The order of the fields is J gene, D gene, clone size, V gene, CDR3 protein, CDR3 DNA. The D gene is left open where the match is weak. Rows give clone size only sometimes, using once, few, many, or a class for an expanded clone.

>TRBJ2-2|-|few|TRBV5-6
CASSLQSQGFPGELFF
TGTGCCAGCAGCTTGCAGTCCCAGGGATTCCCGGGGGAGCTGTTTTTT
>TRBJ2-1|-|-|TRBV7-2
CASSLGPTYEQFF
TGTGCCAGCAGCTTGGGGCCAACCTATGAGCAGTTCTTC
>TRBJ1-2|-|-|TRBV20-1
CSAFRLYGYTF
TGCAGTGCTTTCCGACTCTATGGCTACACCTTC
>TRBJ1-6|-|once|TRBV5-1
CASSLTPVNSPLHF
TGCGCCAGCAGCCTGACACCAGTTAATTCACCCCTCCACTTT
>TRBJ1-1|-|-|TRBV19
CASSPTPNTEAFF
TGTGCCAGTAGCCCGACACCGAACACTGAAGCTTTCTTT
>TRBJ2-3|-|-|TRBV28
CASSLLATQYF
TGTGCCAGCAGTTTATTGGCTACGCAGTATTTT
>TRBJ2-5|TRBD2|-|TRBV19
CASSAFGPGGQETQYF
TGTGCCAGTAGTGCCTTCGGGCCCGGGGGGCAAGAGACCCAGTACTTC
>TRBJ1-2|-|-|TRBV19
CASSPGGRNYGYTF
TGTGCCAGTAGTCCGGGTGGTCGAAACTATGGCTACACCTTC
>TRBJ2-3|TRBD2|-|TRBV6-1
CASSDEAGRRDTQYF
TGTGCCAGCAGTGACGAAGCGGGAAGGAGAGATACGCAGTATTTT
>TRBJ2-2|-|-|TRBV27
CASGLNTGELFF
TGTGCCAGTGGGCTGAACACCGGGGAGCTGTTTTTT
>TRBJ1-6|-|-|TRBV25-1
CASKAWAINSPLHF
TGTGCCAGCAAGGCTTGGGCCATTAATTCACCCCTCCACTTT
>TRBJ1-2|-|-|TRBV27
CASSTAGNYGYTF
TGTGCCAGCAGCACGGCAGGGAACTATGGCTACACCTTC
>TRBJ2-3|TRBD1|-|TRBV7-2
CASSFRQGVTDTQYF
TGTGCCAGCAGCTTCAGACAGGGGGTAACAGATACGCAGTATTTT
>TRBJ2-7|-|-|TRBV29-1
CSVATPPSYEQYF
TGCAGCGTTGCGACACCGCCTTCCTACGAGCAGTACTTC
>TRBJ1-1|-|-|TRBV7-9
CASSRGAPGEAFF
TGTGCCAGCAGCCGGGGGGCGCCAGGTGAAGCTTTCTTT
>TRBJ2-7|TRBD2|-|TRBV10-1
CASSEASGASYEQYF
TGCGCCAGCAGTGAAGCCAGCGGGGCCTCCTACGAGCAGTACTTC
>TRBJ2-7|TRBD1|-|TRBV10-2
CASSTGTGGSPYEQYF
TGCGCCAGCAGTACCGGGACAGGGGGATCCCCCTACGAGCAGTACTTC
>TRBJ2-6|-|-|TRBV25-1
CASSEVSEPGANVLTF
TGTGCCAGCAGTGAGGTCAGCGAACCTGGGGCCAACGTCCTGACTTTC
>TRBJ2-3|TRBD2|-|TRBV4-2
CASSQDRLAGGPNTQYF
TGTGCCAGCAGCCAGGATAGACTAGCGGGAGGGCCTAATACGCAGTATTTT
>TRBJ2-2|-|-|TRBV7-9
CASSLSKNTGELFF
TGTGCCAGCAGCTTAAGCAAGAACACCGGGGAGCTGTTTTTT
>TRBJ2-1|TRBD2|-|TRBV7-2
CASSYTSGREEQFF
TGTGCCAGCAGCTACACTAGCGGGAGGGAGGAGCAGTTCTTC
>TRBJ1-2|TRBD1|once|TRBV6-1
CASLEPGQGGGYTF
TGTGCCAGCCTAGAACCGGGACAGGGGGGGGGCTACACCTTC
>TRBJ2-6|TRBD2|-|TRBV5-1
CASSHGAGGANVLTF
TGCGCCAGCAGCCACGGAGCGGGAGGGGCCAACGTCCTGACTTTC
>TRBJ2-1|-|-|TRBV27
CASSTPAGSYNEQFF
TGTGCCAGCAGTACACCCGCCGGGTCCTACAATGAGCAGTTCTTC
>TRBJ1-4|-|-|TRBV9
CASSGTARGEKLFF
TGTGCCAGCAGCGGGACAGCCCGTGGGGAAAAACTGTTTTTT
>TRBJ1-2|TRBD1|few|TRBV7-9
CASSLADRDNYGYTF
TGTGCCAGCAGCTTAGCGGACAGGGATAACTATGGCTACACCTTC
>TRBJ1-1|-|-|TRBV7-9
CASSPGGGRITEAFF
TGTGCCAGCAGCCCGGGGGGGGGAAGGATCACTGAAGCTTTCTTT
>TRBJ2-3|-|-|TRBV28
CASSFRGAVGDTQYF
TGTGCCAGCAGTTTCAGGGGCGCGGTGGGAGATACGCAGTATTTT
>TRBJ1-2|-|-|TRBV9
CASSPSGVYGYTF
TGTGCCAGCAGCCCCAGCGGGGTGTACGGCTACACCTTC
>TRBJ1-1|-|-|TRBV6-1
CASSEFGSKAFF
TGTGCCAGCAGTGAATTTGGCAGTAAAGCTTTCTTT
>TRBJ1-4|TRBD1|-|TRBV9
CASSVGTGENEKLFF
TGTGCCAGCAGCGTTGGGACAGGGGAAAATGAAAAACTGTTTTTT
>TRBJ1-1|-|-|TRBV6-5
CASSYGASPMAEAFF
TGTGCCAGCAGTTACGGTGCTAGTCCAATGGCTGAAGCTTTCTTT